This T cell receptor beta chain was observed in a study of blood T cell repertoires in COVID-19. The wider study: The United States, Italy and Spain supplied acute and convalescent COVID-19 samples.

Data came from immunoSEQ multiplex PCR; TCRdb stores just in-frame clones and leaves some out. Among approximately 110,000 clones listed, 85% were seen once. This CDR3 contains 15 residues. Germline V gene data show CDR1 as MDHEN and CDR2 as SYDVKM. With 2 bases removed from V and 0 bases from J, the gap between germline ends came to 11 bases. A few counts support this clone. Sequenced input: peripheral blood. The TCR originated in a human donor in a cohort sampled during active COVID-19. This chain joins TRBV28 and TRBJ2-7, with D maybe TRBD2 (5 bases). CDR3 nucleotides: TGTGCCAGCAGTTTAGGAGGACTGCTCTCCTACGAGCAGTACTTC. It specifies CASSLGGLLSYEQYF.